This entry lists 11 T cell receptor beta chains sequenced from one sample in a study of T cells in Graves' hyperthyroidism and ophthalmopathy. Amplification of TCR beta CDR3 regions used RNA as the template. HTBI primers were employed in a first-round RT-PCR of the TCR CDR3. Via MiXCR, TCRdb re-called the multiplex PCR reads, giving one row per CDR3 protein. The sample yields hundreds of thousands of distinct CDR3 sequences, 11% to 15% seen once. Material for sequencing was blood. Every receptor here comes from a woman in her late teens or twenties with Graves' hyperthyroidism.

This clonotype was observed at least ten times. The rearrangement uses TRBV7-8 and TRBJ2-5; 9 nucleotides line up with TRBD2. Germline V CDR1 and CDR2: SGHVS, FQNEAQ. This CDR3 comprises 12 residues. Losses at the gene ends were 2 bases for V and 11 bases for J; bases not matched to a gene: 3. The CDR3 reads CASSLMREGQYF. The CDR3 nucleotides read TGTGCCAGCAGCTTAATGCGGGAGGGTCAGTACTTC.

This clonotype was counted only a few times. This rearrangement joins TRBV9 to TRBJ2-7; TRBD1 matches 9 bases. CDR1 and CDR2 from the germline V gene are SGDLS and YYNGEE. This CDR3 comprises 15 residues. Trimming took 4 bases from V and 4 from J; bases not matched to a gene: 9. CDR3 coding DNA: TGTGCCAGCAGCCCGCGGACAGGGGTTTGGTACGAGCAGTACTTC. Amino acid sequence: CASSPRTGVWYEQYF.

This clonotype was seen ten or more times. V gene TRBV6-2 or TRBV6-3 combines with J gene TRBJ2-5; TRBD1 aligns across 9 bases. After removal of 3 bases from V and 5 bases from J, the junction contained 16 bases not matched to a gene. Germline V gene lookup returns CDR1 MNHEY and CDR2 SVGEGT. CDR3 length: 18 amino acids. The CDR3 coding sequence is TGTGCCAGCAGTTATGGGATGCCCGGGACAGGGTCTGAGGAGACCCAGTACTTC. It encodes CASSYGMPGTGSEETQYF.

In its sample, this clonotype was seen many times. The V and J genes are TRBV29-1 and TRBJ2-2; D is uncertain. The CDR3 length is 11 residues. Germline values: CDR1 SQVTM, CDR2 ANQGSEA. The ends were cut back, 5 bases at V and 7 bases at J, with 8 bases in the middle. CDR3 loop: CSVWVYGELFF. Here the CDR3 DNA reads TGCAGCGTTTGGGTTTACGGGGAGCTGTTTTTT.

This clonotype was seen many times. The chain carries TRBV28 and TRBJ1-2; D is undetermined. V was trimmed by 7 bases and J by 7 bases, leaving 13 bases between them. There are 12 residues in the CDR3. CDR1 and CDR2 (germline): MDHEN, SYDVKM. CDR3 loop: CASTPPYGGYTF. The CDR3 bases are TGTGCCAGCACCCCTCCCTATGGTGGCTACACCTTC.

This clonotype was observed many times. The gene calls are TRBV10-3 and TRBJ1-6; 8 bases fit TRBD1. The germline V gene encodes CDR1 ENHRY and CDR2 SYGVKD. The CDR3 length is 14 residues. V trimming: 4 bases; J trimming: 7 bases; junction bases outside the gene matches: 3. The CDR3 loop reads CAISAGQGNSPLHF. CDR3 coding DNA: TGTGCCATCAGTGCTGGACAGGGAAATTCACCCCTCCACTTT.

In its sample, this clonotype was seen many times. The chain is built from TRBV4-1 and TRBJ2-3, with 11 bases identical to TRBD2. CDR1 is MGHRA and CDR2 is YSYEKL in the germline V gene. The CDR3 covers 16 residues. The J segment lost 4 bases and the V segment lost 4 bases, leaving 7 bases of the junction unmatched. The CDR3 coding sequence is TGCGCCAGCAGCCTTGCCGGGACTAGCGGAGCAGATACGCAGTATTTT. This encodes CASSLAGTSGADTQYF.

Many counts were recorded for this clonotype. The chain joins TRBV28 to TRBJ1-2, with D unclear. Trimming shortened V by 5 bases and J by 1 base, and 23 bases separated the two germline ends. The CDR3 is 18 amino acids. Germline V gives CDR1 MDHEN, CDR2 SYDVKM. The CDR3 region has the DNA TGTGCCAGCAGTAGGAAACCTGTAGGGAGCCATTATAACTATGGCTACACCTTC. Amino acid sequence: CASSRKPVGSHYNYGYTF.

This clonotype appeared a few times. V is TRBV29-1 and J is TRBJ1-4, with 8 bases that match TRBD1. V dropped 6 bases and J dropped 2; count of bases not matched to a gene: 5. CDR1 is SQVTM, CDR2 ANQGSEA, per germline. The CDR3 length is 14 residues. The CDR3 sequence: CSVTGGLTNEKLFF. CDR3 coding DNA: TGCAGCGTAACAGGGGGTCTTACTAATGAAAAACTGTTTTTT.

Ten or more counts support this clonotype. The chain employs TRBV12-3 or TRBV12-4 and TRBJ2-5; no reliable D call. This CDR3 is 13 amino acids long. V was shortened by 6 bases and J by 1 base, with 9 bases between the two germline ends. CDR3 bases: TGTGCCAGCAGCAAGGGATTCCAAGAGACCCAGTACTTC. It specifies CASSKGFQETQYF.

This sequence joins TRBV20-1 and TRBJ2-7; tentatively, D is TRBD1 or TRBD2 (5 bases each). The germline gives CDR1 DFQATT, CDR2 SNEGSKA (reference sequence). The CDR3 has 13 residues. V gave up 6 bases and J gave up 5 bases, with 17 bases separating them. CDR3 in amino acids: CSAPWGSLDEQYF. The CDR3 region has the DNA TGCAGTGCCCCTTGGGGGAGTCTCGACGAGCAGTACTTC.